This T cell receptor (beta chain) originates from a study of T-cell reconstitution after alpha-beta-depleted transplantation in children. Trimming took off 3 bases at V and 0 bases at J, with 8 bases between the two ends. Germline lookup yields CDR1 SGHTA and CDR2 FQGNSA. The CDR3 loop spans 14 amino acids. Preparation of the TCRbeta library was carried out with unique molecular identifiers. TCRdb re-analysed the PCR reads in MiXCR, keeping a single row per CDR3 protein. The sample has a few hundred thousand distinct CDR3 sequences, around 27% seen once. The source is a boy under three years old with Wiskott-Aldrich syndrome, due to receive a stem cell transplant. Sequencing used PBMCs, obtained before TCRalphabeta/CD19-depleted stem cell transplant. This rearrangement joins TRBV7-2 to TRBJ1-1; D unclear. CDR3 nucleotide sequence: TGTGCCAGCAGCTTCGTCCGGGTGAACACTGAAGCTTTCTTT. Encoded protein: CASSFVRVNTEAFF. The entire variable domain, with the rest obtained from reference TRBV7-2 and TRBJ1-1, is as follows: GAGVSQSPSNKVTEKGKDVELRCDPISGHTALYWYRQSLGQGLEFLIYFQGNSAPDKSGLPSDRFSAERTGGSVSTLTIQRTQQEDSAVYLCASSFVRVNTEAFFGQGTRLTVV.